The present entry profiles one T cell receptor (beta chain) with its context. The CDR3 is made up of 15 amino acids. Deletions cut 2 bases from V and 5 bases from J, with 12 bases between. Germline CDR1 and CDR2: KGHSH and LQKENI. Produced via immunoSEQ multiplex PCR; TCRdb's table is partial and in-frame only. The sample carries 80,000 to 100,000 clones, around nine tenths recorded once. The sample comes from a study of control samples from healthy donors and cancer patients. The sequence came from a human donor in good health. The donor label of this sample is uncertain. Sequenced input: blood. The chain uses TRBV18 and TRBJ1-4, with D perhaps matching TRBD1 (5 bases). The CDR3 reads CASSPGADRNEKLFF. CDR3 coding DNA: TGTGCCAGCTCACCAGGGGCGGACCGAAATGAAAAACTGTTTTTT.